This T cell receptor beta chain was profiled in a study of T cells after posttransplantation cyclophosphamide. General study findings and limits: Skin or GI-infiltrating T cells shared few TRB sequences with blood. Recipient CMV seropositivity and CMV reactivation strongly tracked TRB clonality. Donor-recipient repertoire similarity was low at 1-2 months, rising over year one.

Produced via immunoSEQ multiplex PCR; TCRdb's table is partial and in-frame only. The sample shows around 28,000 clones, none of them appearing just once. The sample holds many counts of this clone. What it binds is not known. This related bone marrow graft donor gave peripheral blood on the day of marrow donation. CDR3 length equals 16 residues. Germline values: CDR1 MNHEY, CDR2 SMNVEV (reference sequence). Trimming cost V 5 bases and J 5 bases; bases outside gene matches: 14. The sequencing input was PBMCs. The TCR comes from a woman aged 55-75 years in good health, CMV-negative, and a related stem cell transplant donor. The rearrangement links TRBV27 to TRBJ2-5; 7 bases match TRBD2. The CDR3 here is CASSPLAGTIKETQYF. The CDR3 DNA reads TGTGCCAGCAGTCCCCTCGCCGGGACTATCAAGGAGACCCAGTACTTC.